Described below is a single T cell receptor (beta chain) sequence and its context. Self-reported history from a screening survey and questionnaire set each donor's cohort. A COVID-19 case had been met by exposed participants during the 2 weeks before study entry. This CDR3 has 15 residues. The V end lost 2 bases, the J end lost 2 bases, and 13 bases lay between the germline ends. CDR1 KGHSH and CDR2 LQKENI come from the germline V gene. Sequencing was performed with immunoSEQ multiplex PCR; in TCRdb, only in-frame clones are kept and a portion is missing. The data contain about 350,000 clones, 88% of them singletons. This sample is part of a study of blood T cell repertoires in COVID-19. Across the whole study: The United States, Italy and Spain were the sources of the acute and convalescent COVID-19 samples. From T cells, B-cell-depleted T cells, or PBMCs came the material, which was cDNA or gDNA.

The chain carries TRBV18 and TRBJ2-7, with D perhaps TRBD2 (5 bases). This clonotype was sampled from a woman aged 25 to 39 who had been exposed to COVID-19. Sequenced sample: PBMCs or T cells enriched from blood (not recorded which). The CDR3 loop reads CASSPELTGTYEQYF. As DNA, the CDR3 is TGTGCCAGCTCACCAGAGTTAACGGGGACCTACGAGCAGTACTTC.